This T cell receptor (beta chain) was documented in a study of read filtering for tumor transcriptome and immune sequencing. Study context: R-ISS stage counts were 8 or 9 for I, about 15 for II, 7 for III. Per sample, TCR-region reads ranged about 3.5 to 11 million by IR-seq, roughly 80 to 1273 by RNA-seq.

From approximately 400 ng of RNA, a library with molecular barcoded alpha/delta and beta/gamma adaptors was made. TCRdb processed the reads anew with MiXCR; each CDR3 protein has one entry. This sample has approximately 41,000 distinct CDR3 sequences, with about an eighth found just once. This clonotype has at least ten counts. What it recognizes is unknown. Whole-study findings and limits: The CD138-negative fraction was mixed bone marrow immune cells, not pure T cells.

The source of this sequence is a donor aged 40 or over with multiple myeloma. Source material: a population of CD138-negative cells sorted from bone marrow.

This CDR3 reads CASSSPVGMGREPQHF. For the CDR3, the DNA is TGTGCCAGCAGTTCCCCTGTGGGGATGGGAAGGGAGCCCCAGCATTTT. This chain links TRBV28 with TRBJ1-5; D ambiguous. Per germline, CDR1 MDHEN and CDR2 SYDVKM. The ends were cut back, 4 bases at V and 8 bases at J, with 21 bases in the middle. This CDR3 is built from 16 residues. The complete variable domain, with remaining parts taken from reference TRBV28 and TRBJ1-5, reads DVKVTQSSRYLVKRTGEKVFLECVQDMDHENMFWYRQDPGLGLRLIYFSYDVKMKEKGDIPEGYSVSREKKERFSLILESASTNQTSMYLCASSSPVGMGREPQHFGDGTRLSIL.